The TCR beta chain under discussion was sequenced for a study of regulatory T cells in long-lasting Graves disease. Arm-PCR of CDR3 regions with iRepertoire HTBI primers generated TCR beta libraries. Via MiXCR, TCRdb re-called the multiplex PCR reads, giving one row per CDR3 protein. This table has 400,000 to 650,000 distinct CDR3 sequences, 15% to 20% appearing once. This clonotype was recorded at least ten times. The length of the CDR3 is 16 residues. Trimming at V came to 5 bases and at J to 3 bases, leaving 11 bases not matched to a gene. From germline, CDR1 is ENHRY and CDR2 SYGVKD. Specified time point: newly diagnosed GD, antithyroid drugs for less than 3 months. The TCR library was prepared using RNA isolated from PBMCs. A further study also used this sample, focusing on T cells in Graves' hyperthyroidism and ophthalmopathy.

The chain joins TRBV10-3 to TRBJ2-7; 9 bases match TRBD1. Sequenced here: peripheral blood mononuclear cells (PBMCs), sampled at new diagnosis, from a patient treated with antithyroid drugs. The sequence was collected from a woman aged 35-60 years with Graves disease. CDR3 DNA: TGTGCCATCAGTTTCGGGGGACAGGGTGGGAGCTACGAGCAGTACTTC. Its protein product is CAISFGGQGGSYEQYF.